This passage covers 30 T cell receptor beta chains from one sample sequenced in a study of radiotherapy plus CTLA-4 blockade in lung cancer (dated by TCRdb to 2016 to 2018). The library was prepared using the immunoSEQ multiplex PCR assay. TCRdb re-hosts the immuneACCESS table, in-frame sequences only. Its copies lack some clones; in the studies checked, an unresolved V gene accounts for under half of them, and the cause for the rest is not known. The sample data list roughly 120,000 clones, and 70% to 85% of these were observed just once. 2.5% to 3.5% of the sample is taken by the ten largest. The source material was peripheral blood, sampled from a patient treated with radiotherapy plus ipilimumab. These receptors were obtained from a human donor with non-small cell lung cancer that progressed on radiotherapy plus ipilimumab. Some clones in this sample may be carry-over from other donors' samples.

In its sample, this clone was seen a few times. J is TRBJ1-3 and V is TRBV10-3; D might be TRBD1 (5 bases). Germline assignment: CDR1 ENHRY and CDR2 SYGVKD. The CDR3 covers 13 residues. Deletions cut 6 bases from V and 0 bases from J, with 6 bases between. The CDR3 loop is CAISDSSGNTIYF. CDR3 coding DNA: TGTGCCATCAGCGACAGCTCTGGAAACACCATATATTTT.

The V call is TRBV29-1, the J call TRBJ2-3; D possibly matches TRBD1 or TRBD2 (6 bases each). Between the trimmed V and J ends, which lost 8 bases and 6 bases, there was a span of 21 bases. CDR1 is SQVTM, CDR2 ANQGSEA, per germline. CDR3 size: 14 residues. The CDR3 protein is CSLNLGGPSDTQYF. In nucleotides, the CDR3 is TGCAGCTTAAATTTGGGGGGCCCGAGCGATACGCAGTATTTT.

This sequence joins TRBV5-6 and TRBJ2-1; D may match TRBD1 or TRBD2 (6 bases each). The V end was cut by 4 bases, the J end by 3 bases, with 14 bases between. The germline V gene has CDR1 SGHDT and CDR2 YYEEEE. The CDR3 extends over 15 amino acids. The CDR3 nucleotides are TGTGCCAGCAGCGCCGGACGGGGGCTCTACAATGAGCAGTTCTTC. This sequence encodes CASSAGRGLYNEQFF.

A word on this clone: Different DNA sequences within this sample yield the same CDR3. V usage is TRBV5-1 and J usage is TRBJ2-2; unclear D gene. Germline V lookup: CDR1 SGHRS, CDR2 YFSETQ. With 0 bases removed from V and 2 bases from J, the gap between germline ends came to 5 bases. The CDR3 contains 14 residues. The CDR3 DNA follows: TGCGCCAGCAGCTTGGCCAGCAACACCGGGGAGCTGTTTTTT. This translates into CASSLASNTGELFF. Full variable domain (remainder filled in from reference TRBV5-1 and TRBJ2-2): KAGVTQTPRYLIKTRGQQVTLSCSPISGHRSVSWYQQTPGQGLQFLFEYFSETQRNKGNFPGRFSGRQFSNSRSEMNVSTLELGDSALYLCASSLASNTGELFFGEGSRLTVL.

This chain uses TRBV7-3 with TRBJ2-3; D is perhaps TRBD1 (5 bases). The CDR3 covers 13 residues. Germline CDR1 SGHTA, CDR2 FQGTGA. The V and J ends lost 1 base and 7 bases respectively, with 9 bases between them. CDR3 DNA: TGTGCCAGCAGCTTAAGGGGCAGCCATACGCAGTATTTT. As protein: CASSLRGSHTQYF.

The CDR3 coding sequence is TGCGCCAGCAGCCAATATCCCAGCGGGGGTAGGGCAGATACGCAGTATTTT. Amino acid sequence: CASSQYPSGGRADTQYF. This rearrangement joins TRBV4-1 to TRBJ2-3, with 8 bases identical to TRBD2. V was clipped by 2 bases and J by 4 bases; unmatched bases: 11. CDR1 is MGHRA, CDR2 YSYEKL, per germline. The CDR3 totals 17 residues.

This chain connects TRBV6-5 to TRBJ2-2; D remains unclear. CDR1 is MNHEY, CDR2 SVGAGI, per germline. The V end lost 0 bases, the J end lost 1 base, and 6 bases lay between the germline ends. The CDR3 sequence is 15 residues long. Here the CDR3 DNA reads TGTGCCAGCAGTTACTCGTTCCTGAACACCGGGGAGCTGTTTTTT. It encodes CASSYSFLNTGELFF.

In regard to this clone: One junction end disagrees with the germline gene, perhaps due to a read error. The chain carries TRBV10-3 and TRBJ1-2; 7 nucleotides align to TRBD1. Germline V CDR1 and CDR2: ENHRY, SYGVKD. This CDR3 has 12 residues. The DNA for the CDR3 is TGTGCCACCAAAGGGGGCTGGGAGGGCTGCACCTTC. Translating gives CATKGGWEGCTF.

This clone was observed a few times. This chain links TRBV18 with TRBJ2-7; TRBD2 is a possible D gene (7 bases). The CDR3 extends over 15 amino acids. Germline assignment: CDR1 KGHSH and CDR2 LQKENI. Between the trimmed V and J ends, which lost 5 bases and 2 bases, there was a span of 16 bases. CDR3 region: CASSNLGGAAYEQYF. CDR3 sequence (DNA): TGTGCCAGCTCAAACCTTGGGGGGGCCGCCTACGAGCAGTACTTC. Full variable domain (remainder filled in from reference TRBV18 and TRBJ2-7): NAGVMQNPRHLVRRRGQEARLRCSPMKGHSHVYWYRQLPEEGLKFMVYLQKENIIDESGMPKERFSAEFPKEGPSILRIQQVVRGDSAAYFCASSNLGGAAYEQYFGPGTRLTVT.

This rearrangement joins TRBV19 to TRBJ2-4; D is perhaps TRBD2 (6 bases). This CDR3 is 19 amino acids long. V was cut by 4 bases and J by 0 bases, with 22 bases left in between. Per germline, CDR1 LNHDA and CDR2 SQIVND (reference sequence). The CDR3, as DNA: TGTGCCAGTAGTAGGGGACTCGGGACCGATGCCCTAGCCAAAAACATTCAGTACTTC. Protein: CASSRGLGTDALAKNIQYF.

This clone was seen only once. The identical CDR3 is also encoded by other nucleotide sequences in the sample. This sequence joins TRBV7-8 and TRBJ1-5, with 10 nucleotides matching TRBD1. Germline V lookup: CDR1 SGHVS, CDR2 FQNEAQ. V dropped 5 bases and J dropped 7; count of bases not matched to a gene: 11. The CDR3 is made up of 16 amino acids. CDR3 coding DNA: TGTGCCAGCAGCCCACGGGACAGGGGTTTTAACCAGCCCCAGCATTTT. Its translation is CASSPRDRGFNQPQHF.

Here the CDR3 DNA reads TGTGCCACCAGCAGGCACGGGGGACATTATTCTAACTACGAGCAGTACTTC. Encoded protein: CATSRHGGHYSNYEQYF. The chain employs TRBV15 and TRBJ2-7, with D perhaps matching TRBD1 or TRBD2 (6 bases each). Germline assignment: CDR1 LNHNV and CDR2 YYDKDF (reference sequence). The germline V and J ends were trimmed by 3 bases and 3 bases, with 21 bases remaining between them. The CDR3 is 17 residues long. The variable domain in full, with the rest retrieved from reference TRBV15 and TRBJ2-7, is DAMVIQNPRYQVTQFGKPVTLSCSQTLNHNVMYWYQQKSSQAPKLLFHYYDKDFNNEADTPDNFQSRRPNTSFCFLDIRSPGLGDTAMYLCATSRHGGHYSNYEQYFGPGTRLTVT.

V usage is TRBV2 and J usage is TRBJ1-3; D unresolved. The V end was cut by 1 base, the J end by 4 bases, with 8 bases between. The CDR3 runs to 14 residues. Looked up from germline, CDR1 is SNHLY and CDR2 is FYNNEI. CDR3 DNA sequence: TGTGCCAGCAGTGAAGGGACTCACGGAAACACCATATATTTT. This encodes CASSEGTHGNTIYF.

This chain links TRBV6-1 with TRBJ2-1; D might be TRBD1 (6 bases). The V gene lost 8 bases and the J gene lost 0 bases, with 8 bases spanning the gap. Germline values: CDR1 MNHNS, CDR2 SASEGT. The CDR3 consists of 13 residues. CDR3 in DNA: TGTGCCAGCGACAGGAGCTCCTACAATGAGCAGTTCTTC. It codes for CASDRSSYNEQFF.

V gene TRBV7-2 combines with J gene TRBJ1-6; D gene unclear. This CDR3 contains 13 residues. In germline, CDR1 is SGHTA, CDR2 FQGNSA. Trimming took 4 bases from V and 9 from J, leaving 10 bases between them. In DNA form, the CDR3 reads TGTGCCAGCAGCTCTCAGGAGTTTTCACCCCTCCACTTT. Protein product: CASSSQEFSPLHF. The full variable domain, with the rest looked up from reference TRBV7-2 and TRBJ1-6, is GAGVSQSPSNKVTEKGKDVELRCDPISGHTALYWYRQSLGQGLEFLIYFQGNSAPDKSGLPSDRFSAERTGGSVSTLTIQRTQQEDSAVYLCASSSQEFSPLHFGNGTRLTVT.

The chain is built from TRBV28 and TRBJ1-5, with a possible D match to TRBD1 (6 bases). The V and J ends lost 5 bases and 0 bases respectively, with 17 bases between them. The CDR3 loop spans 17 amino acids. Germline-derived CDR1 and CDR2 are MDHEN and SYDVKM. The CDR3 DNA sequence: TGTGCCAGCAGTCCACAGGGAGGGGGGTATAGCAATCAGCCCCAGCATTTT. This codes for CASSPQGGGYSNQPQHF.

Only a few counts were recorded for this clone. J is TRBJ1-1 and V is TRBV4-3; 7 nucleotides line up with TRBD1. With 4 bases clipped from V and 5 bases from J, the junction kept 10 bases outside the gene matches. CDR3 length: 15 residues. Germline CDR1 reads LGHNA; CDR2 reads YSLEER. The DNA for the CDR3 is TGCGCCAGCAGCCTAGACAACAGGGGTGTGACTGAAGCTTTCTTT. This translates into CASSLDNRGVTEAFF.

The chain joins TRBV2 to TRBJ1-6, with D tentatively TRBD1 (5 bases). Germline loops: CDR1 SNHLY, CDR2 FYNNEI. V shed 6 bases and J shed 11 bases, with 20 bases lying between them. The CDR3 length is 15 residues. The DNA of the CDR3 is TGTGCCAGCAGCCCGACAGCTACCTTTCCGGCACCCCTCCACTTT. Translation gives CASSPTATFPAPLHF.

J is TRBJ1-5 and V is TRBV28; 8 nucleotides agree with TRBD1. Germline CDR1 is MDHEN and CDR2 is SYDVKM. V dropped 5 bases and J dropped 7; count of bases not matched to a gene: 7. The CDR3 has 14 residues. In DNA form, the CDR3 reads TGTGCCAGCAGTATCACAGGGGGTCAACAGCCCCAGCATTTT. Amino acids: CASSITGGQQPQHF.

This clone has more than one count but fewer than ten. This sequence joins TRBV2 and TRBJ2-1; tentatively, D is TRBD1 (6 bases). Germline values: CDR1 SNHLY, CDR2 FYNNEI. V was trimmed by 7 bases and J by 4 bases, leaving 17 bases between them. The CDR3 contains 15 residues. The CDR3 nucleotides are TGTGCCAGCAAGAGAGGGGGTTCGTCATACAATGAGCAGTTCTTC. Its translation is CASKRGGSSYNEQFF.

The genes are TRBV5-5 and TRBJ1-6; D is uncertain. Germline V gene sequence: CDR1 SGHKS, CDR2 YYEKEE (reference sequence). This CDR3 region has 12 residues. The V and J ends lost 2 bases and 10 bases respectively, with 7 bases between them. CDR3 sequence: CASSFRESPLHF. In nucleotides, the CDR3 is TGTGCCAGCAGCTTTAGAGAATCACCCCTCCACTTT.

The chain links TRBV5-1 to TRBJ2-1; D might be TRBD1 (6 bases). The V end lost 4 bases, the J end lost 4 bases, and 9 bases lay between the germline ends. The CDR3 length is 13 residues. Germline loops: CDR1 SGHRS, CDR2 YFSETQ. The chain's CDR3 is CASSQDSYNEQFF. DNA for the CDR3: TGCGCCAGCAGCCAGGACAGTTACAATGAGCAGTTCTTC.

The rearrangement uses TRBV28 and TRBJ1-3; tentative D call: TRBD1 (5 bases). Germline CDR1 MDHEN, CDR2 SYDVKM. The CDR3 covers 17 residues. Trimming took off 3 bases at V and 3 bases at J, with 18 bases between the two ends. CDR3 DNA sequence: TGTGCCAGCAGTTTTGGGGGGACTTGGGCGTTTGGAAACACCATATATTTT. Its protein is CASSFGGTWAFGNTIYF.

This sequence joins TRBV11-2 and TRBJ1-6, with D tentatively TRBD1 (5 bases). This CDR3 is built from 16 residues. Germline CDR1 is SGHAT and CDR2 is FQNNGV. Trimming removed 0 bases at V and 7 bases at J, with 13 bases between. CDR3 sequence (DNA): TGTGCCAGCAGCTTAGAGGACACCCGATGGAATTCACCCCTCCACTTT. Its translation: CASSLEDTRWNSPLHF.

The chain joins TRBV19 to TRBJ2-3; D is uncertain. This CDR3 region has 12 residues. V dropped 6 bases and J dropped 2 bases, with 6 bases sitting between them. Germline V gene data show CDR1 as LNHDA and CDR2 as SQIVND (reference sequence). CDR3 region: CASRGNTDTQYF. As DNA, the CDR3 is TGTGCCAGTAGAGGTAACACAGATACGCAGTATTTT.

The chain is built from TRBV6-6 and TRBJ1-6, with 7 bases identical to TRBD1. This CDR3 is built from 12 residues. Germline V gene lookup returns CDR1 MNHNY and CDR2 SVGAGI (reference sequence). J was trimmed by 8 bases and V by 7 bases; bases with no gene match: 2. This CDR3 is CASTTGDSPLHF. CDR3 DNA: TGTGCCAGCACCACAGGGGATTCACCCCTCCACTTT.

This clone appeared a single time. V and J are TRBV10-3 and TRBJ2-1, with D uncertain. Germline CDR1 reads ENHRY; CDR2 reads SYGVKD. Trimming shortened V by 8 bases and J by 1 base, and 6 bases separated the two germline ends. This CDR3 contains 12 residues. CDR3 DNA sequence: TGTGCCATCGGCGGTTCCTACAATGAGCAGTTCTTC. This translates into CAIGGSYNEQFF.

This clone appeared a few times. V usage is TRBV2 and J usage is TRBJ1-6; 8 bases align to TRBD1. Germline loops: CDR1 SNHLY, CDR2 FYNNEI. The CDR3 covers 16 residues. V was pared by 4 bases and J by 0 bases, with 2 bases of the junction left unmatched. The CDR3 bases are TGTGCCAGCAGTGGGACAGGGAGCTCCTATAATTCACCCCTCCACTTT. Protein product: CASSGTGSSYNSPLHF.

The J gene is TRBJ1-5, the V gene TRBV21-1. TRBV21-1 is shown as a pseudogene. CDR3 size: 12 residues. The CDR3 sequence is CASSRGGVPQHF. The CDR3 DNA reads TGTGCCAGCAGCAGGGGAGGAGTCCCCCAGCATTTT.

The genes are TRBV5-1 and TRBJ1-1; possible D gene TRBD1, 5 bases. The CDR3 consists of 16 residues. The V gene's germline CDR1 is SGHRS and CDR2 YFSETQ. With 4 bases removed from V and 0 bases from J, the gap between germline ends came to 16 bases. CDR3 in DNA: TGCGCCAGCAGCGGAGGGGCGGCCCTAATGAACACTGAAGCTTTCTTT. Translated: CASSGGAALMNTEAFF.